This is a list of T cell receptor beta chains from one sample in a study of shared clonotypes between healthy human individuals. Sequenced by immunoSEQ multiplex PCR; TCRdb stores in-frame clones only, minus some. The sample lists 2 million to 2.5 million clones, 85% to 95% occurring once. Source material: naive CD8+ T cells from PBMCs. The origin of the receptors is a young man in good health. Some clones in this sample may be carry-over from other donors' samples. Both conserved end residues are part of each CDR3. A D gene is named only where the DNA matches it firmly. The size entry is marked missing in some rows and otherwise reads once, few, many or a size class.

CDR3,DNA,size,V,J,D
CAWSHLYGYTF,TGTGCCTGGAGTCATCTCTATGGCTACACCTTC,once,TRBV30,TRBJ1-2,-
CSVPGPNTEAFF,TGCAGCGTTCCGGGACCGAACACTGAAGCTTTCTTT,-,TRBV29-1,TRBJ1-1,-
CARSSGAEGNYEQYF,TGTGCCAGAAGCTCCGGGGCAGAGGGGAACTACGAGCAGTACTTC,-,TRBV5-3,TRBJ2-7,-
CASSVNPTSMNTEAFF,TGTGCCAGCAGCGTGAACCCCACTTCTATGAACACTGAAGCTTTCTTT,-,TRBV7-2,TRBJ1-1,-
CASTSPQGMNTEAFF,TGTGCCAGCACTTCACCCCAGGGCATGAACACTGAAGCTTTCTTT,-,TRBV7-9,TRBJ1-1,-
CASRVGLADTGELFF,TGTGCCAGCAGAGTCGGACTAGCGGACACCGGGGAGCTGTTTTTT,-,TRBV11-2,TRBJ2-2,TRBD2
CASSEGVLANTGELFF,TGTGCCAGCAGCGAAGGAGTACTAGCGAACACCGGGGAGCTGTTTTTT,-,TRBV7-9,TRBJ2-2,-
CASSPRGTGASYEQYF,TGTGCCAGCAGCCCCAGGGGGACAGGTGCTTCCTACGAGCAGTACTTC,-,TRBV9,TRBJ2-7,TRBD1
CASSLTGTDYEQYF,TGCGCCAGCAGCCTCACTGGGACTGACTACGAGCAGTACTTC,-,TRBV5-1,TRBJ2-7,-
CASSGQGSSYEQYF,TGTGCCAGCAGTGGCCAGGGTAGCTCCTACGAGCAGTACTTC,-,TRBV28,TRBJ2-7,-
CASSRLGYTF,TGTGCCAGCAGCAGGTTAGGCTACACCTTC,-,TRBV28,TRBJ1-2,-
CASSYRDTGELFF,TGTGCCAGCAGTTACCGAGACACCGGGGAGCTGTTTTTT,-,TRBV6-5,TRBJ2-2,-
CASSIQRGRSDTQYF,TGTGCCAGCAGTATACAGCGGGGGCGCTCAGATACGCAGTATTTT,-,TRBV6-5,TRBJ2-3,TRBD2
CASSSWTGSEQYF,TGTGCCAGCAGCTCCTGGACAGGGTCGGAGCAGTACTTC,-,TRBV7-2,TRBJ2-7,TRBD1
CSIGTGTDSYEQYF,TGCAGCATAGGAACCGGGACAGACTCCTACGAGCAGTACTTC,-,TRBV29-1,TRBJ2-7,TRBD1
CASSLGLGNTIYF,TGTGCCAGCAGCTTGGGTCTTGGAAACACCATATATTTT,-,TRBV6-5,TRBJ1-3,-
CASGRGNQPQHF,TGTGCCAGCGGGCGGGGCAATCAGCCCCAGCATTTT,-,TRBV7-8,TRBJ1-5,-
CATIQVELLGYGYTF,TGTGCCACCATTCAGGTGGAGTTACTCGGCTATGGCTACACCTTC,-,TRBV28,TRBJ1-2,-
CASRLYRGGGQRDSYEQYF,TGTGCCAGCAGACTCTACAGGGGAGGAGGCCAGCGGGACTCCTACGAGCAGTACTTC,-,TRBV11-2,TRBJ2-7,-
CASSLRLAGEQYF,TGTGCCAGCAGTTTACGACTAGCGGGCGAGCAGTACTTC,-,TRBV27,TRBJ2-7,TRBD2
CASSLSTSFGQETQYF,TGTGCCAGCAGTTTATCTACTAGTTTTGGTCAAGAGACCCAGTACTTC,once,TRBV27,TRBJ2-5,-
CASSPLGVRVPDTQYF,TGTGCCAGCAGCCCACTTGGAGTGAGGGTCCCAGATACGCAGTATTTT,-,TRBV7-6,TRBJ2-3,-
CASSDSTDTQYF,TGTGCCAGCAGCGATAGCACAGATACGCAGTATTTT,-,TRBV13,TRBJ2-3,-
CASSSGDSGFQAFF,TGTGCCAGCAGCTCCGGAGACAGTGGGTTTCAAGCTTTCTTT,-,TRBV7-9,TRBJ1-1,-
CASSFTGGPLNTGELFF,TGCGCCAGCAGCTTCACAGGGGGCCCCCTAAACACCGGGGAGCTGTTTTTT,-,TRBV5-1,TRBJ2-2,TRBD1
CAWSRNRVYEQYF,TGTGCCTGGAGTCGCAACAGGGTCTACGAGCAGTACTTC,-,TRBV30,TRBJ2-7,-
CASSPSNGYTF,TGTGCCAGCAGCCCGTCCAATGGCTACACCTTC,once,TRBV7-9,TRBJ1-2,-
CASGGGAGYTF,TGTGCCAGCGGGGGAGGGGCTGGCTACACCTTC,-,TRBV6-1,TRBJ1-2,-
CASSDVGGSGELFF,TGTGCCAGCAGCGACGTAGGTGGGAGCGGGGAGCTGTTTTTT,-,TRBV7-3,TRBJ2-2,-
CASSLGQLGNTEAFF,TGTGCCAGCAGTTTAGGTCAGCTCGGGAACACTGAAGCTTTCTTT,once,TRBV27,TRBJ1-1,-
CASRQTGLYEQYF,TGTGCCAGCAGACAAACAGGACTCTACGAGCAGTACTTC,-,TRBV27,TRBJ2-7,-
CASSWIGAGNTEAFF,TGTGCCAGCAGTTGGATCGGTGCGGGGAACACTGAAGCTTTCTTT,-,TRBV27,TRBJ1-1,-
CASSPRTGSSYEQYF,TGTGCCAGCAGCCCTAGGACAGGGAGCTCCTACGAGCAGTACTTC,-,TRBV9,TRBJ2-7,TRBD1
CASSPREGDIQYF,TGTGCCAGCAGCCCCCGGGAGGGTGACATTCAGTACTTC,-,TRBV19,TRBJ2-4,TRBD2
CASTQLFRQGESAQETQYF,TGTGCCAGCACCCAACTTTTCCGACAGGGGGAGAGCGCACAAGAGACCCAGTACTTC,-,TRBV7-9,TRBJ2-5,TRBD1